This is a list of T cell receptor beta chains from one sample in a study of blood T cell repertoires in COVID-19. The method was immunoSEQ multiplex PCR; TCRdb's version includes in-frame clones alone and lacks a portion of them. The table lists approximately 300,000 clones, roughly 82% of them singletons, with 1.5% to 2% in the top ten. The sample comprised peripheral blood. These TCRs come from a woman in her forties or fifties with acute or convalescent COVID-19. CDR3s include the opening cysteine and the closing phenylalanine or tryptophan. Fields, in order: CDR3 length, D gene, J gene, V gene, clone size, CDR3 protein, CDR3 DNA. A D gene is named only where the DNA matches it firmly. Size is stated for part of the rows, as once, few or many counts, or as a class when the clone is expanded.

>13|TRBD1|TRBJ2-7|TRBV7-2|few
CASSVWTGVEQYF
TGTGCCAGCAGCGTATGGACAGGGGTCGAGCAGTACTTC
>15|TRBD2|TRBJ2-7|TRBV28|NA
CASSFDSGRGYEQYF
TGTGCCAGCAGTTTTGATAGCGGGAGGGGGTACGAGCAGTACTTC
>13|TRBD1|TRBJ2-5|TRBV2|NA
CASSEGQGETQYF
TGTGCCAGCAGTGAGGGACAGGGGGAGACCCAGTACTTC
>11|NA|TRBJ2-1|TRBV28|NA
CASSSQGGQFF
TGTGCCAGCAGTTCTCAGGGGGGGCAGTTCTTC
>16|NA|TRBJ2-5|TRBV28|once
CASRPPPGAEEETQYF
TGTGCCAGCCGCCCCCCCCCTGGAGCCGAAGAGGAGACCCAGTACTTC
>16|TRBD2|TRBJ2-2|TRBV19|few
CASITTSGRFAGELFF
TGTGCCAGTATTACGACTAGCGGGAGGTTCGCCGGGGAGCTGTTTTTT
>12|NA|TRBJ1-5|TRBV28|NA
CASSYGNQPQHF
TGTGCCAGCAGTTACGGGAATCAGCCCCAGCATTTT
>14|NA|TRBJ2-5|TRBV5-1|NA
CASSLVGTEETQYF
TGCGCCAGCAGCTTGGTGGGGACTGAAGAGACCCAGTACTTC
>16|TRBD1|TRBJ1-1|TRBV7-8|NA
CASSLRTGYQNTEAFF
TGTGCCAGCAGCCTCCGGACAGGGTATCAGAACACTGAAGCTTTCTTT
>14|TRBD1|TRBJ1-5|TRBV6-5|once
CASTADRDNQPQHF
TGTGCCAGCACCGCAGACAGGGATAATCAGCCCCAGCATTTT
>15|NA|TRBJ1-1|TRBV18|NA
CASSPMTVGVTEAFF
TGTGCCAGCTCACCAATGACAGTCGGAGTGACTGAAGCTTTCTTT
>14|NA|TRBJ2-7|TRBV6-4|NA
CASIEQGTPYEQYF
TGTGCCAGCATTGAACAGGGAACCCCCTACGAGCAGTACTTC
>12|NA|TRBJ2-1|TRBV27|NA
CASSSGLNEQFF
TGTGCCAGCAGTTCGGGACTCAATGAGCAGTTCTTC
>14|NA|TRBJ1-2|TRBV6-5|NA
CASRRTARGYGYTF
TGTGCCAGCAGAAGGACAGCCCGTGGTTATGGCTACACCTTC
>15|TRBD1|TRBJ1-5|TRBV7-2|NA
CASSTGTGSNQPQHF
TGTGCCAGCAGCACCGGGACAGGTAGCAATCAGCCCCAGCATTTT
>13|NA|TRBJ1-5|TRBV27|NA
CASRLRSNQPQHF
TGTGCCAGCAGATTACGGAGCAATCAGCCCCAGCATTTT
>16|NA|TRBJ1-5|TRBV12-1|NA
CASSRDRGTDRQPQHF
TGTGCCAGCAGCCGGGACAGGGGTACGGATCGTCAGCCCCAGCATTTT
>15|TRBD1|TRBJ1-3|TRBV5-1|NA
CASSLEGARGNTIYF
TGCGCCAGCAGCTTGGAGGGGGCGAGGGGAAACACCATATATTTT
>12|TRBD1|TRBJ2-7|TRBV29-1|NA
CSVRDRGGEQYF
TGCAGCGTACGGGACAGGGGCGGTGAGCAGTACTTC
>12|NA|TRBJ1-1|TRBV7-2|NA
CASSSTGDEAFF
TGTGCCAGCAGCTCCACCGGGGATGAAGCTTTCTTT
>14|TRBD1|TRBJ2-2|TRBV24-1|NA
CATSERDSPGELFF
TGTGCCACCAGTGAACGGGACAGCCCCGGGGAGCTGTTTTTT
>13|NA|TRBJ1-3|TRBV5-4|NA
CALRGAKGNTIYF
TGTGCCCTCCGGGGGGCGAAAGGAAACACCATATATTTT
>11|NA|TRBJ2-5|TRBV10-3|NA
CAISEGGTQYF
TGTGCCATCAGTGAGGGAGGGACCCAGTACTTC
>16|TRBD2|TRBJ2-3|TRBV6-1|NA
CASSGPSGPFTDTQYF
TGTGCCAGCAGTGGGCCTAGCGGCCCATTCACAGATACGCAGTATTTT
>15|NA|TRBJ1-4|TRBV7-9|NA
CASSLGGGTNEKLFF
TGTGCCAGCAGCTTAGGAGGTGGGACTAATGAAAAACTGTTTTTT
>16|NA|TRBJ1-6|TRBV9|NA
CASSERGSSYNSPLHF
TGTGCCAGCAGCGAGAGGGGGAGCTCCTATAATTCACCCCTCCACTTT
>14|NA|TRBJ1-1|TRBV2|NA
CASRASIPGAEAFF
TGTGCCAGCAGAGCCAGTATACCCGGGGCTGAAGCTTTCTTT
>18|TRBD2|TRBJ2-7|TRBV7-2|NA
CASSSPLGLAGMKYEQYF
TGTGCCAGCAGCTCCCCCTTGGGACTAGCGGGGATGAAGTACGAGCAGTACTTC
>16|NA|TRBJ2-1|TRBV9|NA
CASSVVGRVSYNEQFF
TGTGCCAGCAGCGTAGTTGGGAGAGTATCCTACAATGAGCAGTTCTTC
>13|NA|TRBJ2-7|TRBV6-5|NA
CASRLLTTGEQYF
TGTGCCAGCAGATTACTCACTACGGGCGAGCAGTACTTC
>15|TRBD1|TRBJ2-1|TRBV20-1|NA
CSASTGTGGADEQFF
TGCAGTGCTAGTACCGGGACAGGGGGCGCGGATGAGCAGTTCTTC
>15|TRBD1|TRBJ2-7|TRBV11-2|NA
CASSLDGQGSYEQYF
TGTGCCAGCAGCTTAGACGGACAGGGGTCCTACGAGCAGTACTTC
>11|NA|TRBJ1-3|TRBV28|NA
CASRSRVTIYF
TGTGCCAGCAGGTCGCGGGTCACCATATATTTT
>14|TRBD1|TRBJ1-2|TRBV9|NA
CASSDRGLDYGYTF
TGTGCCAGCAGCGACAGGGGGCTGGACTATGGCTACACCTTC
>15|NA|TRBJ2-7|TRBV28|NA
CASSFRARLVDEQYF
TGTGCCAGCAGTTTTAGGGCCAGACTAGTAGACGAGCAGTACTTC
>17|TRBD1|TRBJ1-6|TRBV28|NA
CASSPLTGWGDNSPLHF
TGTGCCAGCAGTCCGTTGACAGGGTGGGGCGATAATTCACCCCTCCACTTT
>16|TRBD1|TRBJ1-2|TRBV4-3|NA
CASSQDLDTGANGYTF
TGCGCCAGCAGCCAAGATTTAGATACAGGGGCGAATGGCTACACCTTC